This TCR beta chain was found in a study of cytomegalovirus exposure and HLA in healthy donors. With regard to this clone: The antigen is not known.

PCR employed 60 Vbeta and 13 Jbeta primers. Generated by immunoSEQ multiplex PCR, the TCRdb table keeps only in-frame clones and is missing some. This table holds under 85,000 clones. Study results and limitations: Most TCRs appeared rarely, but some public TCRs recurred in many donors. Most TCR beta V segments were productive about 90% or about 30% of the time in an earlier analysis. The authors later found most CMV-associated TCR beta chains appeared HLA-restricted.

The CDR3 loop spans 13 amino acids. Looked up from germline, CDR1 is LGHNA and CDR2 is YSLEER. Trimming took off 0 bases at V and 2 bases at J, with 5 bases between the two ends. This clonotype was sampled from a boy aged 10-17 years in good health and CMV-seronegative. Material for sequencing was PBMCs. The chain is built from TRBV4-3 and TRBJ2-7, with D unresolved. In DNA form, the CDR3 reads TGCGCCAGCAGCCAAGACAGTACCTACGAGCAGTACTTC. Translation gives CASSQDSTYEQYF.